These T cell receptor beta chains were read from a single sample in a study of cytomegalovirus exposure and HLA in healthy donors. Only in-frame clones appear in the TCRdb table, and some are missing; sequencing was by immunoSEQ multiplex PCR. The table records more than 100,000 clones, 15% of them present only once. Sample: PBMCs. Source of these receptors: a young woman in good health and CMV-seronegative. Each CDR3 is given with its conserved first and last residue. D genes are given only for firm matches. Clone size, where shown, is once, few, many, or a class for clones that have expanded.

d_call j_call v_call clone_size cdr3_aa cdr3_nt
- TRBJ2-7 TRBV28 few CASSPSGIGVVIDEQYF TGTGCCAGCAGTCCCTCCGGGATTGGGGTGGTTATCGACGAGCAGTACTTC
TRBD2 TRBJ2-1 TRBV9 - CASSYQLAGAWNEQFF TGTGCCAGCAGCTACCAACTAGCGGGAGCCTGGAATGAGCAGTTCTTC
TRBD1 TRBJ1-2 TRBV28 - CASTVNQGANYGYTF TGTGCCAGCACTGTGAACCAGGGGGCAAACTATGGCTACACCTTC
TRBD1 TRBJ2-7 TRBV5-1 few CASSLLRGQNEQYF TGCGCCAGCAGCTTGCTCAGGGGGCAGAACGAGCAGTACTTC
TRBD1 TRBJ1-5 TRBV6-4 few CASSDPGQVNVAPQHF TGTGCCAGCAGTGACCCCGGACAGGTGAACGTAGCGCCCCAGCATTTT
- TRBJ1-1 TRBV7-9 - CASRNASSGHPEAFF TGTGCCAGCAGAAACGCAAGTTCGGGACACCCTGAAGCTTTCTTT
- TRBJ2-7 TRBV5-4 once CASSLEAVGAYEQYF TGTGCCAGCAGCTTGGAGGCGGTCGGCGCCTACGAGCAGTACTTC
TRBD2 TRBJ2-3 TRBV27 - CASSSSISGADTQYF TGTGCCAGCAGTTCTTCTATCAGCGGGGCCGATACGCAGTATTTT
- TRBJ1-6 TRBV13 - CASSLGTAYNSPLHF TGTGCCAGCAGCTTAGGGACAGCCTATAATTCACCCCTCCACTTT
- TRBJ2-2 TRBV19 few CASSSDGVRGTGELFF TGTGCCAGTAGTAGTGACGGAGTCCGGGGCACCGGGGAGCTGTTTTTT
- TRBJ1-5 TRBV29-1 - CSVDIYQPQHF TGCAGCGTGGACATTTATCAGCCCCAGCATTTT
- TRBJ2-7 TRBV6-1 few CATTDSYEQYF TGTGCCACCACGGACAGCTACGAGCAGTACTTC
TRBD2 TRBJ2-3 TRBV30 few CAWKTSGGSDTQYF TGTGCCTGGAAGACTAGCGGGGGATCAGATACGCAGTATTTT
- TRBJ1-4 TRBV21-1 - CASSNERRDSNEKLFF TGTGCCAGCAGCAACGAGAGGCGAGACAGCAATGAAAAACTGTTTTTT
- TRBJ2-7 TRBV7-9 few CASSFPPGNIGGYF TGTGCCAGCAGCTTCCCCCCCGGGAACATCGGTGGGTACTTC
- TRBJ2-7 TRBV4-1 few CASSQIGSSYEQYF TGCGCCAGCAGCCAGATTGGTAGCTCCTACGAGCAGTACTTC
TRBD1 TRBJ2-2 TRBV7-9 - CASSDSGQGGDEGGELFF TGTGCCAGCAGCGATTCAGGACAGGGTGGGGATGAGGGCGGGGAGCTGTTTTTT
TRBD1 TRBJ1-2 TRBV5-1 few CASSLAAGQGYGYTF TGCGCCAGCAGCTTGGCCGCAGGACAGGGATATGGCTACACCTTC
TRBD2 TRBJ2-5 TRBV5-5 - CASSLELAGGMETQYF TGTGCCAGCAGCTTGGAGTTAGCGGGGGGGATGGAGACCCAGTACTTC
- TRBJ2-7 TRBV15 few CATSPGGTAYEQYF TGTGCCACCAGCCCTGGGGGGACAGCCTACGAGCAGTACTTC
TRBD1 TRBJ1-2 TRBV27 few CASSSPTGGLYGYTF TGTGCCAGCAGTTCGCCGACAGGGGGCCTCTATGGCTACACCTTC
TRBD2 TRBJ2-3 TRBV13 - CASSFSGSSTDTQYF TGTGCCAGCAGCTTCAGCGGGAGTAGCACAGATACGCAGTATTTT
TRBD1 TRBJ2-7 TRBV19 - CASNRDRGHEQYF TGTGCCAGCAACCGGGACAGGGGCCACGAGCAGTACTTC
- TRBJ2-2 TRBV11-3 - CASSFSGANTGELFF TGTGCCAGCAGCTTTAGCGGAGCCAACACCGGGGAGCTGTTTTTT
- TRBJ2-1 TRBV5-1 - CASSRGNEQFF TGCGCCAGCAGCCGCGGAAATGAGCAGTTCTTC
- TRBJ1-1 TRBV5-4 few CASTSASAGLTEAFF TGTGCCAGCACTTCTGCCAGTGCAGGGCTCACTGAAGCTTTCTTT
TRBD1 TRBJ1-2 TRBV13 few CASSPRDSRGYTF TGTGCCAGCAGCCCCAGGGACAGTCGTGGCTACACCTTC
- TRBJ2-7 TRBV28 - CASRETGTPVSSEQYF TGTGCCAGCAGAGAGACCGGGACACCTGTCTCGAGCGAGCAGTACTTC
- TRBJ2-3 TRBV29-1 - CSVEITGRTDTQYF TGCAGCGTTGAGATTACAGGGCGCACAGATACGCAGTATTTT
TRBD1 TRBJ2-7 TRBV11-1 - CASSTVTGTASYEQYF TGTGCCAGCAGCACCGTGACCGGGACAGCTTCCTACGAGCAGTACTTC
TRBD1 TRBJ2-3 TRBV7-8 - CASSWNDRGPADTQYF TGTGCCAGCAGCTGGAATGACAGGGGGCCAGCAGATACGCAGTATTTT
- TRBJ2-1 TRBV11-2 once CASSSSGIEPTNEQFF TGTGCCAGCAGCTCCTCGGGGATTGAGCCCACGAATGAGCAGTTCTTC
TRBD1 TRBJ1-2 TRBV27 few CASSLSGTGYGYTF TGTGCCAGCAGTTTATCAGGGACAGGGTATGGCTACACCTTC
TRBD2 TRBJ2-3 TRBV27 few CASSLLAGRADTQYF TGTGCCAGCAGTTTACTAGCGGGGAGAGCAGATACGCAGTATTTT
TRBD1 TRBJ1-2 TRBV10-1 - CASSDRRDSYGYTF TGCGCCAGCAGTGATCGGAGGGACAGCTATGGCTACACCTTC
- TRBJ1-2 TRBV4-3 - CASSHNTFNYGYTF TGCGCCAGCAGCCACAACACATTCAACTATGGCTACACCTTC
TRBD1 TRBJ1-4 TRBV5-4 - CASSPEPGQGWQYEKLFF TGTGCCAGCAGCCCGGAACCGGGACAGGGGTGGCAATATGAAAAACTGTTTTTT
- TRBJ1-2 TRBV19 - CASSIQGNYGYTF TGTGCCAGTAGTATACAGGGGAACTATGGCTACACCTTC
- TRBJ1-2 TRBV6-5 few CASSPGRSRGYTF TGTGCCAGCAGCCCCGGGAGGTCTAGGGGCTACACCTTC
- TRBJ2-7 TRBV12-5 few CASGLSFRDSPPYEQYF TGTGCTAGTGGTTTGTCCTTCCGGGACTCCCCACCCTACGAGCAGTACTTC
TRBD2 TRBJ2-3 TRBV4-2 - CASSQLTSGTDTQYF TGTGCCAGCAGCCAACTGACTAGCGGTACAGATACGCAGTATTTT